The entry that follows covers one TCR beta chain sequence. This specimen comes from a study of T cell changes during pregnancy in multiple sclerosis. Germline values: CDR1 SGHTA, CDR2 FQGNSA. V lost 4 bases to trimming and J lost 3 bases, with 4 bases between them. The CDR3 is 11 amino acids. Only in-frame clones appear in the TCRdb table, and some are missing; sequencing was by immunoSEQ multiplex PCR. The sample shows nearly 60,000 clones, under 95% of them seen only once. Sequences were derived from CD4+ T cells from peripheral blood mononuclear cells, sampled after pregnancy. The J gene is TRBJ2-7, the V gene TRBV7-2; unclear D gene. The sequence derives from a female donor in good health, enrolled as a control in a pregnancy study. The CDR3: CASSSNYEQYF. The CDR3 coding sequence is TGTGCCAGCAGCTCAAACTACGAGCAGTACTTC.